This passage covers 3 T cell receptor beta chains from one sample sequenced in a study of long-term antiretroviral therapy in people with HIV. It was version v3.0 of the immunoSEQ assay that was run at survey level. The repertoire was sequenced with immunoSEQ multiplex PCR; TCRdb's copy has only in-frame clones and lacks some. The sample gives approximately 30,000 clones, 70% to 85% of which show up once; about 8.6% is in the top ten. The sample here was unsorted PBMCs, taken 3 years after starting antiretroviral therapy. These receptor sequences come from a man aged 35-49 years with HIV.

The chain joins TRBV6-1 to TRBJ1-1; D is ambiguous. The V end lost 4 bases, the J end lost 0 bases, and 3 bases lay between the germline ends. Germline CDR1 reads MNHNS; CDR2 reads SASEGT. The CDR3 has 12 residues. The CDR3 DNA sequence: TGTGCCAGCAGTGTGGTGAACACTGAAGCTTTCTTT. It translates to CASSVVNTEAFF.

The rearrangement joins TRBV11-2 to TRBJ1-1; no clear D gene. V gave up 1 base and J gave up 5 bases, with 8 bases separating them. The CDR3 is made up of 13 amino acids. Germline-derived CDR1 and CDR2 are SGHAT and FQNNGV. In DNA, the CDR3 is TGTGCCAGCAGCTTAGCTGTCGTTACTGAAGCTTTCTTT. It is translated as CASSLAVVTEAFF.

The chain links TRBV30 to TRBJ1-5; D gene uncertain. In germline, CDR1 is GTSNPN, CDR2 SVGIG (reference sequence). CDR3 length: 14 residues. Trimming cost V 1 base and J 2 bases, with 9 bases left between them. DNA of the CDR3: TGTGCCTGGAGTGGGGTAGGCGGCAATCAGCCCCAGCATTTT. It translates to CAWSGVGGNQPQHF.